The sequence of this TCR beta chain was determined in a study of T-cell reconstitution after alpha-beta-depleted transplantation in children. Broader study findings: Diversity and T-cell counts at one year after transplant derived mostly from new T cells. Expanded clones from the graft, numbering several hundred, reportedly supplied alpha-beta T cells about two months after transplant. Recipient T cells and thymic progenitors that survived gave rise to the high TCRbeta diversity observed at day 60 in some patients.

This sample's TCRbeta library carried unique molecular identifier barcodes. TCRdb called the PCR reads again in MiXCR, with one record for every CDR3 protein. This sample has about 980,000 distinct CDR3 sequences, with roughly 29% found just once. From germline, CDR1 is DFQATT and CDR2 SNEGSKA (reference sequence). The CDR3 runs to 11 residues. V gave up 6 bases and J gave up 8 bases, with 11 bases separating them. This clonotype was recorded a few times. Its specificity is not known. The sequenced sample was PBMCs, mostly from graft donor cells, obtained 360 days after TCRalphabeta/CD19-depleted stem cell transplant. The gene calls are TRBV20-1 and TRBJ2-4, with a tentative D call TRBD2 (6 bases). This receptor was taken from a boy under two years old who had a stem cell transplant for SCID, so the T cells may come from the graft donor. Here the CDR3 DNA reads TGCAGTGCAAGACCGGGGGACATTCAGTACTTC. It encodes CSARPGDIQYF.